This is a list of T cell receptor beta chains from one sample in a study of lymphopenia after photon versus proton radiotherapy. Using immunoSEQ multiplex PCR, the repertoire was profiled, and TCRdb retains in-frame clones only, with some absent. The profile covers some 31,000 clones, with over 75% appearing a single time and approximately 14% taken by the ten largest. The sequences come from peripheral blood, collected from a patient treated with proton-based radiotherapy. These receptors were taken from a woman in her seventies with pancreatic cancer. Both conserved end residues are part of each CDR3. Each record gives: D gene, V gene, J gene, clone size, CDR3 length, CDR3 protein, CDR3 DNA. A D gene is named only where the DNA matches it firmly. Size is stated for part of the rows, as once, few or many counts, or as a class when the clone is expanded.

TRBD2	TRBV7-2	TRBJ2-3	NA	19	CASSLALRGTSGGTDTQYF	TGTGCCAGCAGCTTAGCGCTTCGGGGGACTAGCGGGGGCACAGATACGCAGTATTTT
NA	TRBV25-1	TRBJ1-1	once	14	CASSEYRGGTEAFF	TGTGCCAGCAGTGAATACAGGGGTGGCACTGAAGCTTTCTTT
NA	TRBV6-1	TRBJ2-3	once	11	CASSELDTQYF	TGTGCCAGCAGTGAACTAGATACGCAGTATTTT
NA	TRBV30	TRBJ2-7	NA	13	CACLTRDSYEQYF	TGTGCCTGCCTGACTAGGGACTCCTACGAGCAGTACTTC
NA	TRBV5-8	TRBJ1-5	NA	15	CASSSGQFSNQPQHF	TGTGCCAGCAGCTCAGGACAGTTTAGCAATCAGCCCCAGCATTTT
NA	TRBV7-3	TRBJ2-1	NA	13	CASSLAVYNEQFF	TGTGCCAGCAGCTTAGCGGTATACAATGAGCAGTTCTTC
TRBD2	TRBV28	TRBJ2-1	NA	15	CASSLAGGTYNEQFF	TGTGCCAGCAGTTTGGCGGGAGGAACCTACAATGAGCAGTTCTTC
NA	TRBV30	TRBJ2-3	NA	12	CAWSQGTDTQYF	TGTGCCTGGAGCCAAGGCACAGATACGCAGTATTTT
NA	TRBV9	TRBJ2-1	NA	15	CASSVAPGPPNEQFF	TGTGCCAGCAGCGTAGCGCCCGGGCCCCCAAATGAGCAGTTCTTC
TRBD1	TRBV5-1	TRBJ2-4	once	14	CASSPPGQGDIQYF	TGCGCCAGCAGCCCACCGGGACAGGGTGACATTCAGTACTTC
TRBD1	TRBV27	TRBJ1-5	NA	16	CASSATSTGGNQPQHF	TGTGCCAGCAGTGCCACCAGCACAGGGGGCAATCAGCCCCAGCATTTT